The subject of this entry is one T cell receptor (beta chain). This sample was included in a study of blood T cell repertoires in COVID-19. Original data processing: How many nucleated cells were present was estimated from reference gene primer amplification. The assay was immunoSEQ multiplex PCR, and TCRdb's table has in-frame clones only and misses some. The V and J calls and the clone size are those of that table, but D and trimming were determined from the DNA. In the table there are around 95,000 clones, approximately 90% of which are singletons. The V gene end was trimmed by 2 bases and the J gene end by 6 bases; junction bases not matched to a gene: 2. The germline gives CDR1 KGHSH, CDR2 LQKENI. The CDR3 runs 13 residues.

Sequencing was done on a sample of peripheral blood. The chain is built from TRBV18 and TRBJ2-7, with TRBD1 identical over 9 bases. The source of this sequence is a man aged 50 to 60 with acute or convalescent COVID-19. CDR3 coding DNA: TGTGCCAGCTCACCAACGACAGGGGGCGAGCAGTACTTC. It encodes CASSPTTGGEQYF.